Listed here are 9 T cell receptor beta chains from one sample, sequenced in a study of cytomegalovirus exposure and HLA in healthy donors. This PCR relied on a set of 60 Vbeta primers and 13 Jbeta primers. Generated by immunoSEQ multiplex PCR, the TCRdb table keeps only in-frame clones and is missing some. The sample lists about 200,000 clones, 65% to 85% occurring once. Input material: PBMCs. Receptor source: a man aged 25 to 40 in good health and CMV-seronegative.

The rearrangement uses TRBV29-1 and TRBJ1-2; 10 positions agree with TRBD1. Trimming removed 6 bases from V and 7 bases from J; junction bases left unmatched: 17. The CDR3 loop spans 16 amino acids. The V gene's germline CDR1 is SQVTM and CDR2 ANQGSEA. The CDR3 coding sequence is TGCAGCGTCCCGAGGGACAGGGGAAATTCAGTGGTTGGCTACACCTTC. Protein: CSVPRDRGNSVVGYTF.

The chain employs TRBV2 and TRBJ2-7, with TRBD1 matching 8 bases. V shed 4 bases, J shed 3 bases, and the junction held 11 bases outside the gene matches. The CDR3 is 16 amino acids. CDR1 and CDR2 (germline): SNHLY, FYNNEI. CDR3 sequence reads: CASSVEEAGGFYEQYF. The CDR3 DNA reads TGTGCCAGCAGTGTAGAGGAGGCAGGGGGCTTCTACGAGCAGTACTTC.

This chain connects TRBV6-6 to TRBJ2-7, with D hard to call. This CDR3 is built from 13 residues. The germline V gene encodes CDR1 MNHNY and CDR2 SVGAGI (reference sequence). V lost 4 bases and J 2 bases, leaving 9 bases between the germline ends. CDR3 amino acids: CASSLPNTYEQYF. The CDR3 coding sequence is TGTGCCAGCAGTTTACCCAACACCTACGAGCAGTACTTC.

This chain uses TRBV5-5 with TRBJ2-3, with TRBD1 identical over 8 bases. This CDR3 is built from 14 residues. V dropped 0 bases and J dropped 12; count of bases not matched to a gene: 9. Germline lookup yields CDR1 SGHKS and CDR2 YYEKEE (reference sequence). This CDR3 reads CASSLVSQGALQYF. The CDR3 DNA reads TGTGCCAGCAGCTTGGTCTCGCAGGGGGCTCTACAGTATTTT. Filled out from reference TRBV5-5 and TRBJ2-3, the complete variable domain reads DAGVTQSPTHLIKTRGQQVTLRCSPISGHKSVSWYQQVLGQGPQFIFQYYEKEERGRGNFPDRFSARQFPNYSSELNVNALLLGDSALYLCASSLVSQGALQYFGPGTRLTVL.

In nucleotides, the CDR3 is TGTGCCAGCAGCCCGCCCCCCGGGGATGGGGTGGACACTGAAGCTTTCTTT. Amino acids: CASSPPPGDGVDTEAFF. The chain links TRBV5-6 to TRBJ1-1; D uncertain. The CDR3 extends over 17 amino acids. Germline V lookup: CDR1 SGHDT, CDR2 YYEEEE. Between the trimmed V and J ends, which lost 4 bases and 3 bases, there was a span of 22 bases. Drawing the rest from reference TRBV5-6 and TRBJ1-1, the complete variable domain is DAGVTQSPTHLIKTRGQQVTLRCSPKSGHDTVSWYQQALGQGPQFIFQYYEEEERQRGNFPDRFSGHQFPNYSSELNVNALLLGDSALYLCASSPPPGDGVDTEAFFGQGTRLTVV.

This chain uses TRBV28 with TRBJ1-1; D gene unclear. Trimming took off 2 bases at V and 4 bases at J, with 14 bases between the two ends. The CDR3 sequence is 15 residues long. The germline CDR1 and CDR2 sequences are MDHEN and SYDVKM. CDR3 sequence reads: CASSLDPGWVTEAFF. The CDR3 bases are TGTGCCAGCAGTTTAGATCCGGGGTGGGTCACTGAAGCTTTCTTT.

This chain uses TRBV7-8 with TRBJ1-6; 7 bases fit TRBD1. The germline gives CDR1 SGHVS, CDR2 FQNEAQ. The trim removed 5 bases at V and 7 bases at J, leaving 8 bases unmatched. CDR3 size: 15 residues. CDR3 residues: CASSLTGERNSPLHF. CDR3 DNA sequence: TGTGCCAGCAGCCTAACAGGGGAGCGGAATTCACCCCTCCACTTT.

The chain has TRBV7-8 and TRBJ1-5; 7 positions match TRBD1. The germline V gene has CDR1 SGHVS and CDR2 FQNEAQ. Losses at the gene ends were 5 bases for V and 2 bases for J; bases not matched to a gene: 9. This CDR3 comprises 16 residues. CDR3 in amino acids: CASSPRTGEGNQPQHF. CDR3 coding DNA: TGTGCCAGCAGCCCCCGGACAGGCGAAGGCAATCAGCCCCAGCATTTT.

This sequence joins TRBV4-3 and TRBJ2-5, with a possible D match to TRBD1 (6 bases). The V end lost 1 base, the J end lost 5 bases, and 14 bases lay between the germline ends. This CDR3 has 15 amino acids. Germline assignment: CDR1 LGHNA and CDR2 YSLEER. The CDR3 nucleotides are TGCGCCAGCAGCCAAGTGTCTGGGGGCGGCGAGACCCAGTACTTC. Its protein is CASSQVSGGGETQYF.